This T cell receptor beta chain was found in a study of cytomegalovirus exposure and HLA in healthy donors. The overall study: Sequencing of about 179 million T cells in an earlier analysis found under 120 million unique TCR beta sequences. General observations from the study: 87-base-pair reads could not separate some V segments, including TRBV6-2 and TRBV6-3. Immune exposure information comprised only CMV serostatus. Another analysis was done later, and it associated roughly 15,000 TCR beta sequences with HLA alleles at 0.05 false discovery rate.

Notes on this clone: Its antigen is as yet unknown.

CDR3 length: 15 amino acids. The ends lost 5 bases at V and 4 bases at J; junction bases unmatched: 10. Per the germline V gene, CDR1 is SGHTA and CDR2 is FQGNSA. Use of 60 Vbeta and 13 Jbeta primers characterized the PCR. This table comes from immunoSEQ multiplex PCR, and its TCRdb copy is limited to in-frame clones, with some not included. The sample has about 140,000 clones, 75% to 80% seen once. The sample comprised PBMCs. This chain uses TRBV7-2 with TRBJ1-1, with TRBD1 matching over 7 bases. This sequence originates from a male donor in good health and CMV-seronegative. This CDR3 is CASSERQGVSTEAFF. The CDR3 DNA reads TGTGCCAGCAGCGAAAGACAGGGTGTAAGCACTGAAGCTTTCTTT.